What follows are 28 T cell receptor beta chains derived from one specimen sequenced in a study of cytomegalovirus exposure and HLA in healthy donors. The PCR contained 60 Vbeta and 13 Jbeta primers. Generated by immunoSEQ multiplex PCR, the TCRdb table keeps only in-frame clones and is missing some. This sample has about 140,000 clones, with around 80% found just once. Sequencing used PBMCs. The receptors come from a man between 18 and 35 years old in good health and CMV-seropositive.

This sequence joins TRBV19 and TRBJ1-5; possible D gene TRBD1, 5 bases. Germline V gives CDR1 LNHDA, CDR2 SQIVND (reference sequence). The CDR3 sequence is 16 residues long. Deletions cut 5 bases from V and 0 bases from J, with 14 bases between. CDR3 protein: CASSSPRGYSNQPQHF. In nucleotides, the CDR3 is TGTGCCAGTAGTTCTCCCCGGGGGTATAGCAATCAGCCCCAGCATTTT.

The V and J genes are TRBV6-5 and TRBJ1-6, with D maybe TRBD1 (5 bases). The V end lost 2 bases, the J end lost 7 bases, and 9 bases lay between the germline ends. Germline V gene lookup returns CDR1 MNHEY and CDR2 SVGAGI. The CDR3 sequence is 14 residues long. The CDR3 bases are TGTGCCAGCAGTTACAGACAGTCCAATTCACCCCTCCACTTT. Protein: CASSYRQSNSPLHF.

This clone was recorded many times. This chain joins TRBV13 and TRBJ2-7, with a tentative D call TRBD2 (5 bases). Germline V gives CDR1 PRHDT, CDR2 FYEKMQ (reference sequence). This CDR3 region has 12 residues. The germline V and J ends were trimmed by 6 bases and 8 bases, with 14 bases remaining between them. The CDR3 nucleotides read TGTGCCAGCAGTGAGGGCCGTTCGCAGCAGTACTTC. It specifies CASSEGRSQQYF.

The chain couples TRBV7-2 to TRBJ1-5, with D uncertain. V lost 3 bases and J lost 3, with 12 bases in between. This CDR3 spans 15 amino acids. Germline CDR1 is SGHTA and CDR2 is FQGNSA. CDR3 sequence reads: CASSLSPVNNQPQHF. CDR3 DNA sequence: TGTGCCAGCAGCTTGTCCCCGGTAAACAATCAGCCCCAGCATTTT.

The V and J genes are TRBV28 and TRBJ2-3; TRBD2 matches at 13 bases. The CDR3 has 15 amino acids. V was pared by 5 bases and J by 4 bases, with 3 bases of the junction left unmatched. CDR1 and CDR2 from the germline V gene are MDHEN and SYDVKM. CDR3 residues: CASSPGLAGADTQYF. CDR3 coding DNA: TGTGCCAGCAGTCCTGGACTAGCGGGGGCAGATACGCAGTATTTT.

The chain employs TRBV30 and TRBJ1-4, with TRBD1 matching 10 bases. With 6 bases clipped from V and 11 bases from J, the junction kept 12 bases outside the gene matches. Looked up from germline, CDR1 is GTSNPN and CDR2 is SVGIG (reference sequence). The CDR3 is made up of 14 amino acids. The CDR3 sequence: CACLTGGYNGKLFF. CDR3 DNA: TGTGCCTGTCTGACAGGGGGCTATAATGGGAAACTGTTTTTT.

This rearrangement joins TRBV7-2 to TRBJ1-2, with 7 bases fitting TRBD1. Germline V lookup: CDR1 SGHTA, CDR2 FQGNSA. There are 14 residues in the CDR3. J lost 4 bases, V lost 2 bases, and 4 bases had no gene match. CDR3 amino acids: CASSLFRDSYGYTF. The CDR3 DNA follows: TGTGCCAGCAGCTTATTCCGGGACAGCTATGGCTACACCTTC.

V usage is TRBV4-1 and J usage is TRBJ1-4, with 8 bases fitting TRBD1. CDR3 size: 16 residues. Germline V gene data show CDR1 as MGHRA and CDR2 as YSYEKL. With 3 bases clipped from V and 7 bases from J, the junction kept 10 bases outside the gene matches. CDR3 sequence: CASSHPKAGGSEKLFF. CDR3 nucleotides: TGCGCCAGCAGCCACCCTAAAGCAGGGGGCAGTGAAAAACTGTTTTTT.

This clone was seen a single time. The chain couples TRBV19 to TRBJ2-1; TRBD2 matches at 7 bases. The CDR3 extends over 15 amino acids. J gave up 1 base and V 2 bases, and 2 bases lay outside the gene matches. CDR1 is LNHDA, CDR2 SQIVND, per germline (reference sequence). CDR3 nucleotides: TGTGCCAGTAGTATACTAGCGGTTTCCTACAATGAGCAGTTCTTC. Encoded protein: CASSILAVSYNEQFF.

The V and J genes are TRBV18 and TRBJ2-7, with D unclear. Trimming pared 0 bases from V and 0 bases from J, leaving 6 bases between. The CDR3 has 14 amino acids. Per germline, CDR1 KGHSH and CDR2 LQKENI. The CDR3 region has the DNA TGTGCCAGCTCACCACCATTCAGCTCCTACGAGCAGTACTTC. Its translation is CASSPPFSSYEQYF. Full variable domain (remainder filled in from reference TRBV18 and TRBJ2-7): NAGVMQNPRHLVRRRGQEARLRCSPMKGHSHVYWYRQLPEEGLKFMVYLQKENIIDESGMPKERFSAEFPKEGPSILRIQQVVRGDSAAYFCASSPPFSSYEQYFGPGTRLTVT.

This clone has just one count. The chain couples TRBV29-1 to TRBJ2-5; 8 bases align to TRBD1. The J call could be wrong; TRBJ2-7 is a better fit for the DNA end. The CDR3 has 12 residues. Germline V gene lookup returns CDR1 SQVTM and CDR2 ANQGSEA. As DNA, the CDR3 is TGCAGCGTAGCCGGGACAGGCTACGAGCAGTACTTC. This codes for CSVAGTGYEQYF.

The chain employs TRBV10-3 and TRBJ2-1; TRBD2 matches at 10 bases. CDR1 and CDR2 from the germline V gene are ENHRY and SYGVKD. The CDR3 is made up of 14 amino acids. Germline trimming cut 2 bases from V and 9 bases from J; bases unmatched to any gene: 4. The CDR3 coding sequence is TGTGCCATCAGTGAGAGGGTAGCGGGAGGTGAGCAGTTCTTC. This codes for CAISERVAGGEQFF.

CDR3 in DNA: TGTGCCAGCACTCCTTATAGCAATCAGCCCCAGCATTTT. Protein product: CASTPYSNQPQHF. This rearrangement joins TRBV28 to TRBJ1-5; D unclear. Germline-derived CDR1 and CDR2 are MDHEN and SYDVKM. Trimming left V 7 bases short and J 0 bases short, with 7 bases between. This CDR3 region has 13 residues.

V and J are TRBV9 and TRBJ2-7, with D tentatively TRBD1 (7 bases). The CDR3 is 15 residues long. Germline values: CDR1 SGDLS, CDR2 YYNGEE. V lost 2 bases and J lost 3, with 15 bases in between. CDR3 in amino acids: CASSVAGQQDYEQYF. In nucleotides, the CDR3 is TGTGCCAGCAGCGTGGCGGGACAGCAAGACTACGAGCAGTACTTC.

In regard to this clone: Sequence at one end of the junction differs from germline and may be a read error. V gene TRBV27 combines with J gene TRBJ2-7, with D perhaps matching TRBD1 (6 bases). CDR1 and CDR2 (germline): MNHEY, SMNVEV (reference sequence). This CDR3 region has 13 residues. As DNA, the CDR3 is TGTGCCAGCAGTTTAAGAGGTGGGGGACAATTAAGGTTC. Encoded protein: CASSLRGGGQLRF.

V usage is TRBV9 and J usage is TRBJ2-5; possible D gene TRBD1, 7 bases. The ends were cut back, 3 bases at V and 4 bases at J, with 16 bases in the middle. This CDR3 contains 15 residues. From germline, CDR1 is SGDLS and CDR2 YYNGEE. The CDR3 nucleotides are TGTGCCAGCAGCGCAGGGGGGAGTTGGGGAGAGACCCAGTACTTC. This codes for CASSAGGSWGETQYF. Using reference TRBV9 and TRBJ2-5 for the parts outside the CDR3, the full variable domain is DSGVTQTPKHLITATGQRVTLRCSPRSGDLSVYWYQQSLDQGLQFLIQYYNGEERAKGNILERFSAQQFPDLHSELNLSSLELGDSALYFCASSAGGSWGETQYFGPGTRLLVL.

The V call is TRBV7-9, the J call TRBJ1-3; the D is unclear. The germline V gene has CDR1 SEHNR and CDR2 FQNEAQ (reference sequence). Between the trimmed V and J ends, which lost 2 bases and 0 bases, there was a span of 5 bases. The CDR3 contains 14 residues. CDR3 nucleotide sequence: TGTGCCAGCAGCTTAACGGTCTCTGGAAACACCATATATTTT. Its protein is CASSLTVSGNTIYF.

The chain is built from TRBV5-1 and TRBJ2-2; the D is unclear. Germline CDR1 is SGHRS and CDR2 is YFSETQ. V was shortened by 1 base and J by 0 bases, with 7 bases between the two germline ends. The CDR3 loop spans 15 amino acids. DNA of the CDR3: TGCGCCAGCAGCTTGACAGCTGCGAACACCGGGGAGCTGTTTTTT. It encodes CASSLTAANTGELFF.

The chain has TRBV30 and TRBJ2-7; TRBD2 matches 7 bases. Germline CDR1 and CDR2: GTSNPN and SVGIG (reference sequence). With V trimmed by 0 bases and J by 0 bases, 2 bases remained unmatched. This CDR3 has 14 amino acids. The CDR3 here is CAWSVGGSSYEQYF. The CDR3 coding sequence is TGTGCCTGGAGTGTAGGCGGGAGCTCCTACGAGCAGTACTTC.

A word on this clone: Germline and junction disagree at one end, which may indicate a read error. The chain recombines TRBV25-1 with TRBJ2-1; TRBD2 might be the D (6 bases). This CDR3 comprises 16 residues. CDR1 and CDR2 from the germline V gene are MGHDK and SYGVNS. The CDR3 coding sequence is TGTGCCGGCAGTGTTTCTCTGGGACTTATCTACAATGAGCAGTTCTTC. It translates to CAGSVSLGLIYNEQFF.

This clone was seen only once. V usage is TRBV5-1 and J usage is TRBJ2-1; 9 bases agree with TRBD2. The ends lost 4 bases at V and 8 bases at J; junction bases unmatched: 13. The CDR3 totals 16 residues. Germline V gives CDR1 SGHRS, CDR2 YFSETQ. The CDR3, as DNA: TGCGCCAGCAGCGCCTCGAAAAGCGGGAGGTTAGATGAGCAGTTCTTC. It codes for CASSASKSGRLDEQFF.

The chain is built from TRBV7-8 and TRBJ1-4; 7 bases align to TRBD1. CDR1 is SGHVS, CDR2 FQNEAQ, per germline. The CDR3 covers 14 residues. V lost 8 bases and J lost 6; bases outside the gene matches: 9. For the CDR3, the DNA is TGTGCCAGCTCACGGGCAGGGGGAGATGAAAAACTGTTTTTT. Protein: CASSRAGGDEKLFF.

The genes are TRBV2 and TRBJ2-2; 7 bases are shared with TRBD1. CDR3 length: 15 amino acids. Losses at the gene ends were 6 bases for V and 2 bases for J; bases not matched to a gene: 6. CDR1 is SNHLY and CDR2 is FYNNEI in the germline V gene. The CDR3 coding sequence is TGTGCCAGCAGGTCCGGGACAGACAACACCGGGGAGCTGTTTTTT. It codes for CASRSGTDNTGELFF.

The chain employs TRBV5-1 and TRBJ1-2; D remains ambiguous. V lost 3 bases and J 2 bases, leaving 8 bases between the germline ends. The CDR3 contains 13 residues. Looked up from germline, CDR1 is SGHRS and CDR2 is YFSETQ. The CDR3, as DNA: TGCGCCAGCAGCTCAACACAGAACTATGGCTACACCTTC. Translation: CASSSTQNYGYTF.

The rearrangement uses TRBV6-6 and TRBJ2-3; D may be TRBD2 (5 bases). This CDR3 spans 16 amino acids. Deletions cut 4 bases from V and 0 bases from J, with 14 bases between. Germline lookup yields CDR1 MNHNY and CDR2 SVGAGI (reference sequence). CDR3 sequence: CASSSTRGASTDTQYF. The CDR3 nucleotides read TGTGCCAGCAGTTCAACTAGAGGAGCTAGCACAGATACGCAGTATTTT.

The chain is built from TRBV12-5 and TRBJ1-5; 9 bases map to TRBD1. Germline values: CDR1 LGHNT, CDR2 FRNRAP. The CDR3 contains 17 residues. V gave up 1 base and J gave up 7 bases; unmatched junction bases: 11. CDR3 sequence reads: CASGLARRDREKQPQHF. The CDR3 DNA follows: TGTGCTAGTGGTTTGGCCCGCCGGGACAGGGAGAAACAGCCCCAGCATTTT.

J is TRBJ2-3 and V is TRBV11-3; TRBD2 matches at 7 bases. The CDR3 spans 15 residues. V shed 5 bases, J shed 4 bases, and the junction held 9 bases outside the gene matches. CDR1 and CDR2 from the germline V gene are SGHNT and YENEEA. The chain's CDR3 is CASSGGRDDADTQYF. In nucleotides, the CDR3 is TGTGCCAGCAGCGGAGGGAGGGACGACGCAGATACGCAGTATTTT.

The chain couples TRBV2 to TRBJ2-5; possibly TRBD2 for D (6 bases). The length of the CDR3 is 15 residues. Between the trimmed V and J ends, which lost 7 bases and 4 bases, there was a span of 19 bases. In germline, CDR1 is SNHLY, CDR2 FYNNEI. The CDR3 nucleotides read TGTGCCAGCACCACCGGTCCGGGGGTCCTAGAGACCCAGTACTTC. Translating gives CASTTGPGVLETQYF.